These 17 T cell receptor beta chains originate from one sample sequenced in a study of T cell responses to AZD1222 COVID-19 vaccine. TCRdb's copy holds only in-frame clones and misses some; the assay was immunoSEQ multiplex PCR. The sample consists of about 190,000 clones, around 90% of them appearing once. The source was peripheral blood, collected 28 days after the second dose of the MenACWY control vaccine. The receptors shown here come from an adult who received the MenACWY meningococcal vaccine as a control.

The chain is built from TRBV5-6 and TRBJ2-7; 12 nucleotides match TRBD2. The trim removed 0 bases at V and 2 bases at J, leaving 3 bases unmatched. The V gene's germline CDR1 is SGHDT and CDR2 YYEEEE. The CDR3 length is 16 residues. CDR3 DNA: TGTGCCAGCAGCTTGGCGACTAGCGGGGGAACCTACGAGCAGTACTTC. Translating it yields CASSLATSGGTYEQYF.

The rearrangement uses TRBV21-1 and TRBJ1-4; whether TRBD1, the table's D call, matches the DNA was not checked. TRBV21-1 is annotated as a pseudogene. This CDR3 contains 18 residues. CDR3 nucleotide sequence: TGTGCCAGCAGCAAAGCCCCAGGGAAGATGCCAACTAATGAAAAACTGTTTTTT. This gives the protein CASSKAPGKMPTNEKLFF.

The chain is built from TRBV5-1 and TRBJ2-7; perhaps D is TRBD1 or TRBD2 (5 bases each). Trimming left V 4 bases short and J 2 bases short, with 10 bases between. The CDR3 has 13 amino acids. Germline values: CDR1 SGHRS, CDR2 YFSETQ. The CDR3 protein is CASSPGTTYEQYF. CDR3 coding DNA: TGCGCCAGCAGCCCCGGGACGACCTACGAGCAGTACTTC.

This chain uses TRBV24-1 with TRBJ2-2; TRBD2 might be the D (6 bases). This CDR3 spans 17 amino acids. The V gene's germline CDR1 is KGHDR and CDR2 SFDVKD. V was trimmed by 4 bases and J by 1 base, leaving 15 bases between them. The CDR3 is CATSEGGAGLNTGELFF. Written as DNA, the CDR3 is TGTGCCACCAGTGAAGGCGGGGCAGGGTTGAACACCGGGGAGCTGTTTTTT.

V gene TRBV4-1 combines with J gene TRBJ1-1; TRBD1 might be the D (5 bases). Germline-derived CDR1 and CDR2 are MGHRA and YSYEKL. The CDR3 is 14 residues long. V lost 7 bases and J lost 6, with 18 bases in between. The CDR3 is CASNALGTGPEAFF. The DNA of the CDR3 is TGCGCCAGCAACGCGCTTGGGACGGGCCCTGAAGCTTTCTTT.

CDR3 amino acids: CASSEGGNSYEQYF. The CDR3 bases are TGTGCCAGCTCCGAGGGGGGGAACTCCTACGAGCAGTACTTC. This chain joins TRBV28 and TRBJ2-7; D perhaps matches TRBD2 (7 bases). The CDR3 has 14 residues. V lost 8 bases to trimming and J lost 0 bases, with 14 bases between them. In germline, CDR1 is MDHEN, CDR2 SYDVKM.

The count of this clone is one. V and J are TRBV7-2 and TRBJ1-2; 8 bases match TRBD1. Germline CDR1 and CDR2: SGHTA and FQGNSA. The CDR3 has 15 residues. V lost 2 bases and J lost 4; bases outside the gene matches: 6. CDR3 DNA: TGTGCCAGCAGCTTATGGCAGGGGGCCCCCTATGGCTACACCTTC. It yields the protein CASSLWQGAPYGYTF.

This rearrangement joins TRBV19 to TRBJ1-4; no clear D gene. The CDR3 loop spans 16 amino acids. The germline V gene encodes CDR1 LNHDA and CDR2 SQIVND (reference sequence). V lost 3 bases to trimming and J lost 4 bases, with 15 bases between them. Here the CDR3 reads CASSMVKAPYNEKLFF. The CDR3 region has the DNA TGTGCCAGTAGTATGGTCAAGGCGCCTTATAATGAAAAACTGTTTTTT. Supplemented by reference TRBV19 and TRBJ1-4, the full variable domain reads DGGITQSPKYLFRKEGQNVTLSCEQNLNHDAMYWYRQDPGQGLRLIYYSQIVNDFQKGDIAEGYSVSREKKESFPLTVTSAQKNPTAFYLCASSMVKAPYNEKLFFGSGTQLSVL.

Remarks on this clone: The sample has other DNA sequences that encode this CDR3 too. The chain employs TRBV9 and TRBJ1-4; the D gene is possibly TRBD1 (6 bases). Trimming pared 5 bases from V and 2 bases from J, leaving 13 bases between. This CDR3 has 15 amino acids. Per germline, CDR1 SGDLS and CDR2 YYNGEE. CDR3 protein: CASSLGGATNEKLFF. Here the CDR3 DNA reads TGTGCCAGCAGTTTAGGGGGGGCTACTAATGAAAAACTGTTTTTT.

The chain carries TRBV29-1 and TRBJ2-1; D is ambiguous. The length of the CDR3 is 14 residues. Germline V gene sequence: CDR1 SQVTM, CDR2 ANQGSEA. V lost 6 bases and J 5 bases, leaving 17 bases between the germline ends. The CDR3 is CSVLNRGYDNEQFF. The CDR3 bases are TGCAGCGTCCTAAATCGCGGATATGACAATGAGCAGTTCTTC.

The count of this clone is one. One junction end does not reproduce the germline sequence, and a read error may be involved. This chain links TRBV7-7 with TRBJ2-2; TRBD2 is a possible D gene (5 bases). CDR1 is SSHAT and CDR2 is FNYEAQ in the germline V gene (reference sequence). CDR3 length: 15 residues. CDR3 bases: TGTGCTAGCAGCCCCCAGCTAGCTCCCACCGGGGAGCTGTTTTTT. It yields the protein CASSPQLAPTGELFF.

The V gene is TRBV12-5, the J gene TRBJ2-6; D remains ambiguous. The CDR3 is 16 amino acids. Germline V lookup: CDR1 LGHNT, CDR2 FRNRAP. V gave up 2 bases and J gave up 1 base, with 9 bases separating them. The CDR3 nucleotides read TGTGCTAGTGGTTTGATTCGGTCATCTGGGGCCAACGTCCTGACTTTC. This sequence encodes CASGLIRSSGANVLTF.

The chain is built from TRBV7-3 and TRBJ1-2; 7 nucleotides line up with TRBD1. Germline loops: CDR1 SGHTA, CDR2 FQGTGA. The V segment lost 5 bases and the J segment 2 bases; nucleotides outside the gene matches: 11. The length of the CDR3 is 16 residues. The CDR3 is CASSPGRGPSNYGYTF. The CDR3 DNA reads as TGTGCCAGCAGCCCGGGGAGGGGGCCCTCCAACTATGGCTACACCTTC.

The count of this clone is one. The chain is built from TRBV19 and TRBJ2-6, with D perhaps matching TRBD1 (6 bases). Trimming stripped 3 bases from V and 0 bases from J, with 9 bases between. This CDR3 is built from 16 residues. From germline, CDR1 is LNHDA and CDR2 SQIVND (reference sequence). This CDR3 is CASSMGQISGANVLTF. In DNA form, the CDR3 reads TGTGCCAGTAGTATGGGACAAATCTCTGGGGCCAACGTCCTGACTTTC.

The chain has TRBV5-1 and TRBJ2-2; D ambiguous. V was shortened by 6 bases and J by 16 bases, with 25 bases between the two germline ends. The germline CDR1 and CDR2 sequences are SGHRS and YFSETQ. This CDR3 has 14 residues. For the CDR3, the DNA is TGCGCCAGCACCGCTACCCTCGCCGGGCTGGAACCGTTTTTT. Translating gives CASTATLAGLEPFF. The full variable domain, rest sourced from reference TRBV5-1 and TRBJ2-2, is KAGVTQTPRYLIKTRGQQVTLSCSPISGHRSVSWYQQTPGQGLQFLFEYFSETQRNKGNFPGRFSGRQFSNSRSEMNVSTLELGDSALYLCASTATLAGLEPFFGEGSRLTVL.

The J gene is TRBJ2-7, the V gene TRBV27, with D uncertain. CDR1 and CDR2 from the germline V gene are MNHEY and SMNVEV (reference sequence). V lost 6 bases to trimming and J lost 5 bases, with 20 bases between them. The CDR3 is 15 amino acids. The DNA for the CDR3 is TGTGCCAGCAGCTCTCAACTTTCCAGGTACCACGAGCAGTACTTC. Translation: CASSSQLSRYHEQYF.

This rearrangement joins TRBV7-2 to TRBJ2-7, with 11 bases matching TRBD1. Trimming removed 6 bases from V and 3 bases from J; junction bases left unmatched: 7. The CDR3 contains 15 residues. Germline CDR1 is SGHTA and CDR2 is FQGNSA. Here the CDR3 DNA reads TGTGCCAGCAGTCCTGGGACAGGGGGGTTCTACGAGCAGTACTTC. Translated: CASSPGTGGFYEQYF.